This T cell receptor beta chain was observed in a study of shared clonotypes between healthy human individuals. The repertoire was sequenced with immunoSEQ multiplex PCR; TCRdb's copy has only in-frame clones and lacks some. The top ten clones hold under 15% of a sample with about 480,000 clones, 79% of them seen once. V lost 7 bases and J lost 9; bases outside the gene matches: 11. This CDR3 has 15 amino acids. Germline V gene data show CDR1 as SGHAT and CDR2 as FQNNGV. The receptor's source is a woman aged 40 to 50 in good health. Some clones in this sample may be carry-over from other donors' samples. This chain connects TRBV11-2 to TRBJ2-1, with 11 positions matching TRBD2. What was sequenced was PBMCs. In nucleotides, the CDR3 is TGTGCCAGCAACCTCTTTAGCGGGAGGGGAGGTGAGCAGTTCTTC. Its protein is CASNLFSGRGGEQFF.